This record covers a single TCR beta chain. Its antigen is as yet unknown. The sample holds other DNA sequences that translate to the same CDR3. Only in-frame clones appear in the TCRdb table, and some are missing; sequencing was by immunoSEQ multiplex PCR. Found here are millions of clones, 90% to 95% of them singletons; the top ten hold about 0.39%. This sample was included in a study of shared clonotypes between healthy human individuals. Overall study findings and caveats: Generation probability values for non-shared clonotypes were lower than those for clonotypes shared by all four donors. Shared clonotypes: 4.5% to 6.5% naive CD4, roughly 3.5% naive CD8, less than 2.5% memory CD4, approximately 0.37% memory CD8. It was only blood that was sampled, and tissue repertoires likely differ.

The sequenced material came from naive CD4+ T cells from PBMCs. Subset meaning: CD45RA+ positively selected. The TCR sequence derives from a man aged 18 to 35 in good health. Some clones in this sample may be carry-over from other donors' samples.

The CDR3 reads CASSLKNTEAFF. The CDR3 nucleotides read TGTGCCAGCAGCTTGAAGAATACTGAAGCTTTCTTT. This sequence joins TRBV7-2 and TRBJ1-1; no reliable D call. CDR3 length: 12 amino acids. V was shortened by 3 bases and J by 5 bases, with 7 bases between the two germline ends. The V gene's germline CDR1 is SGHTA and CDR2 FQGNSA.